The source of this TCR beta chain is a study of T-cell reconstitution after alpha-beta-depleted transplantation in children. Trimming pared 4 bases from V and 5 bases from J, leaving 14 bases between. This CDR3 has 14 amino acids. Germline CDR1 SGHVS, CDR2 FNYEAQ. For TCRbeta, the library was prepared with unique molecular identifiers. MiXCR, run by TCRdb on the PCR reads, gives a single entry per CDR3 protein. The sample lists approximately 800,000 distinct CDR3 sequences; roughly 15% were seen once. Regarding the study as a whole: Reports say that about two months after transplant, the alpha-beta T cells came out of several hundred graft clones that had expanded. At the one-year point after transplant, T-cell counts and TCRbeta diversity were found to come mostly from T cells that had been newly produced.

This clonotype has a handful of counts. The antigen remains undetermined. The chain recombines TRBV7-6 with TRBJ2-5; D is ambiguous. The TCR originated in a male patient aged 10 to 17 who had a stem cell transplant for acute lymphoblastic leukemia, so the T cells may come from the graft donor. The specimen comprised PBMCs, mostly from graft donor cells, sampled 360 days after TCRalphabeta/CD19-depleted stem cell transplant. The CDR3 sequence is CASSSDTRLETQYF. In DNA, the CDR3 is TGTGCCAGCAGCTCAGACACCCGGTTGGAGACCCAGTACTTC.